This TCR beta chain was found in a study of blood T cells in healthy people across ages. V gave up 1 base and J gave up 5 bases; unmatched junction bases: 19. The germline V gene encodes CDR1 SEHNR and CDR2 FQNEAQ (reference sequence). The CDR3 length is 19 residues. A second PCR, run for roughly 7 to 12 cycles, used a sample-barcoded 5' primer plus a J-beta primer mix. One entry per CDR3 protein results from TCRdb running MiXCR on the 5' RACE reads. Counted here are under 2,000,000 distinct CDR3 sequences, 49% occurring once; the ten biggest clones make up roughly 2.1%. Source material: blood. This sequence joins TRBV7-9 and TRBJ1-1, with 7 bases identical to TRBD1. The sequence was obtained from a middle-aged woman in good health. Written as DNA, the CDR3 is TGTGCCAGCAGCTTAGTCTTACGTACAGACAGGGAACCGGGGACTGAAGCTTTCTTT. Amino acids: CASSLVLRTDREPGTEAFF. Full variable domain (rest looked up from reference TRBV7-9 and TRBJ1-1): DTGVSQNPRHKITKRGQNVTFRCDPISEHNRLYWYRQTLGQGPEFLTYFQNEAQLEKSRLLSDRFSAERPKGSFSTLEIQRTEQGDSAMYLCASSLVLRTDREPGTEAFFGQGTRLTVV.